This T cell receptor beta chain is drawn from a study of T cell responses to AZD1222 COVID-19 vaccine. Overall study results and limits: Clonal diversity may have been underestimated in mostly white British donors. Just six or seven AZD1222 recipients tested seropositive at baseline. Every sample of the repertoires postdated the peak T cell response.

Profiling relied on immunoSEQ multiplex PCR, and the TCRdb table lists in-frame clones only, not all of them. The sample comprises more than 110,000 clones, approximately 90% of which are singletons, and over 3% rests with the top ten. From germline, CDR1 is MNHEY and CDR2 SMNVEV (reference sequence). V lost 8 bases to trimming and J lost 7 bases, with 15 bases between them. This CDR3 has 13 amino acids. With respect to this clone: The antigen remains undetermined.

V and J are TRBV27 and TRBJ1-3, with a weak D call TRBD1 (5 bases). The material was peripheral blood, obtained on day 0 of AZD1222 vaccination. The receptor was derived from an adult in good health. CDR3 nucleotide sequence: TGTGCCAGCTCCCCCCCGGGACTCAACACCATATATTTT. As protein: CASSPPGLNTIYF.